Listed below are T cell receptor beta chains from one sample, sequenced in a study of blood T cell repertoires in COVID-19. TCRdb's copy holds only in-frame clones and misses some; the assay was immunoSEQ multiplex PCR. The repertoire holds over 120,000 clones, with around 80% as singletons. Sequencing input: PBMCs or T cells enriched from blood (not recorded which). Receptors were obtained from a woman between 50 and 59 years old who had recovered from COVID-19. CDR3s include the opening cysteine and the closing phenylalanine or tryptophan. Fields, in order: J gene, clone size, V gene, D gene, CDR3 protein, CDR3 DNA. D genes are given only for firm matches. Clone size is not always given. Where it is, it says once, few, many or a class for expanded clones.

>TRBJ1-1|.|TRBV28|.
CASSFPTRGEAFF
TGTGCCAGCAGTTTTCCGACCCGAGGGGAAGCTTTCTTT
>TRBJ2-7|.|TRBV6-5|TRBD1
CASSYSGQGWDEQYF
TGTGCCAGCAGTTACTCGGGACAGGGGTGGGACGAGCAGTACTTC
>TRBJ1-2|.|TRBV25-1|TRBD1
CASSEPGQVYGYTF
TGTGCCAGCAGTGAACCCGGACAGGTCTATGGCTACACCTTC
>TRBJ1-2|.|TRBV24-1|.
CATSDGGYGYTF
TGTGCCACCAGTGATGGAGGGTATGGCTACACCTTC
>TRBJ2-1|.|TRBV27|TRBD2
CASRPLGGNEQFF
TGTGCCAGCAGACCCCTGGGGGGGAATGAGCAGTTCTTC
>TRBJ2-5|.|TRBV5-5|.
CASSLGGGGGGETQYF
TGTGCCAGCAGCTTGGGAGGTGGAGGGGGAGGGGAGACCCAGTACTTC
>TRBJ1-3|.|TRBV6-1|.
CASSELPPLPAGGNTIYF
TGTGCCAGCAGTGAACTGCCCCCGTTACCAGCGGGGGGAAACACCATATATTTT
>TRBJ1-5|.|TRBV6-5|.
CASREGHLSNQPQHF
TGTGCCAGCAGGGAGGGGCACCTCAGCAATCAGCCCCAGCATTTT
>TRBJ1-1|.|TRBV10-3|.
CAIMGSLNTEAFF
TGTGCCATAATGGGCAGCTTGAACACTGAAGCTTTCTTT
>TRBJ1-5|.|TRBV25-1|.
CASSEPGKQPQHF
TGTGCCAGCAGTGAACCGGGTAAGCAGCCCCAGCATTTT
>TRBJ2-3|.|TRBV19|TRBD2
CASSKLGYGTSGGTTDTQYF
TGTGCCAGTAGTAAGTTAGGGTACGGGACTAGCGGGGGAACCACAGATACGCAGTATTTT
>TRBJ2-2|.|TRBV7-8|TRBD2
CASSSGRNTGELFF
TGTGCCAGCAGTAGCGGGCGGAACACCGGGGAGCTGTTTTTT
>TRBJ1-4|.|TRBV6-5|TRBD1
CASSILQGMGEKLFF
TGTGCCAGCAGTATCCTACAGGGGATGGGGGAAAAACTGTTTTTT
>TRBJ1-2|few|TRBV6-4|.
CASSKGQLYGYTF
TGTGCCAGCAGCAAAGGACAGCTCTATGGCTACACCTTC
>TRBJ2-3|.|TRBV12-1|.
CASSSLAGATDTQYF
TGTGCCAGCAGCTCCCTAGCGGGTGCCACAGATACGCAGTATTTT
>TRBJ1-6|.|TRBV25-1|.
CASSEVGDSPLHF
TGTGCCAGCAGTGAAGTAGGGGATTCACCCCTCCACTTT
>TRBJ1-1|.|TRBV7-8|.
CASSSSQGLNTEAFF
TGTGCCAGCAGCTCCTCCCAGGGGTTGAACACTGAAGCTTTCTTT
>TRBJ2-2|once|TRBV24-1|.
CATSDHGTFDTGELFF
TGTGCCACCAGTGATCACGGGACATTTGACACCGGGGAGCTGTTTTTT
>TRBJ1-2|few|TRBV2|TRBD1
CASSRDRTVGGYTF
TGTGCCAGCAGCCGGGACAGGACTGTCGGGGGCTACACCTTC
>TRBJ1-5|.|TRBV2|TRBD1
CASSEAAGGNQPQHF
TGTGCCAGCAGTGAAGCGGCAGGGGGGAATCAGCCCCAGCATTTT
>TRBJ1-5|.|TRBV9|.
CASSAEGQPQHF
TGTGCCAGCAGCGCCGAGGGACAGCCCCAGCATTTT
>TRBJ1-1|once|TRBV5-1|.
CASSDGVNTEAFF
TGCGCCAGCAGCGATGGAGTGAACACTGAAGCTTTCTTT
>TRBJ1-1|few|TRBV10-3|TRBD1
CAISTGVNTEAFF
TGTGCCATCAGTACAGGGGTGAACACTGAAGCTTTCTTT
>TRBJ2-1|.|TRBV30|TRBD2
CAWSLERGPRNEQFF
TGTGCCTGGAGTCTCGAGCGGGGGCCGAGGAATGAGCAGTTCTTC
>TRBJ1-6|.|TRBV9|.
CASSQSRGGSPLHF
TGTGCCAGCAGTCAGAGCCGGGGTGGGTCACCCCTCCACTTT
>TRBJ2-7|.|TRBV16|.
CASSHSAGAYEQYF
TGTGCCAGCAGCCATTCGGCAGGGGCCTACGAGCAGTACTTC
>TRBJ1-5|.|TRBV30|TRBD1
CAWRGQLNQPQHF
TGTGCCTGGAGGGGACAGCTGAATCAGCCCCAGCATTTT
>TRBJ2-4|.|TRBV5-1|.
CASTEGVSNIQYF
TGCGCCAGCACAGAGGGGGTCTCGAACATTCAGTACTTC
>TRBJ1-4|.|TRBV28|.
CASNLGGNNEKLFF
TGTGCCAGCAACCTAGGGGGTAATAATGAAAAACTGTTTTTT
>TRBJ1-4|.|TRBV4-1|.
CASSQVPGAYPGKLFF
TGCGCCAGCAGCCAAGTTCCCGGTGCCTACCCGGGAAAACTGTTTTTT
>TRBJ1-1|.|TRBV28|.
CASSLMGLGGRTEAFF
TGTGCCAGCAGTTTAATGGGTCTGGGGGGGAGGACTGAAGCTTTCTTT
>TRBJ1-6|.|TRBV2|.
CASSWARDSPLHF
TGTGCCAGCAGTTGGGCCCGAGATTCACCCCTCCACTTT
>TRBJ2-7|.|TRBV5-6|.
CASSSGAGSSFYEQYF
TGTGCCAGCAGCTCCGGCGCCGGGTCCTCATTCTACGAGCAGTACTTC
>TRBJ2-1|.|TRBV6-4|TRBD1
CASSGDSYNEQFF
TGTGCCAGCAGTGGGGACAGCTACAATGAGCAGTTCTTC
>TRBJ2-1|.|TRBV5-1|TRBD2
CASRVLGTTNGEQFF
TGCGCCAGCAGAGTCCTAGGGACTACCAACGGGGAGCAGTTCTTC
>TRBJ1-2|.|TRBV28|.
CASTIGSRGGDGYTF
TGTGCCAGCACTATAGGCTCCAGGGGAGGGGATGGCTACACCTTC